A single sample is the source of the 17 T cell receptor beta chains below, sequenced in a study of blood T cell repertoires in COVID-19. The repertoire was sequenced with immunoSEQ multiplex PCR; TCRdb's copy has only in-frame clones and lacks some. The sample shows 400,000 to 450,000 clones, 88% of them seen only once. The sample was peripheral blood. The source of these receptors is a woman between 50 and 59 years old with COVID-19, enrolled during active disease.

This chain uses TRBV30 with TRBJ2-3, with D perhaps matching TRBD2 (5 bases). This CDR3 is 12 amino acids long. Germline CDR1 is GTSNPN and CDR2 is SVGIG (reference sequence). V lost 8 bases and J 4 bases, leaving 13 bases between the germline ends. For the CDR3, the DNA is TGTGCCCTTACGAGGGCGGCAGATACGCAGTATTTT. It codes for CALTRAADTQYF.

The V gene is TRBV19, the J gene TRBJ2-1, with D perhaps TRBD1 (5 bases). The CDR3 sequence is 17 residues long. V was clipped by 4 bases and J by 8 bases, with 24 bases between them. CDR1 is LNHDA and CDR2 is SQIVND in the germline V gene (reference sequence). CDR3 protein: CASSTPKVVRGLDEQFF. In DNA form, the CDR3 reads TGTGCCAGTAGTACCCCCAAAGTGGTTAGGGGCCTCGATGAGCAGTTCTTC.

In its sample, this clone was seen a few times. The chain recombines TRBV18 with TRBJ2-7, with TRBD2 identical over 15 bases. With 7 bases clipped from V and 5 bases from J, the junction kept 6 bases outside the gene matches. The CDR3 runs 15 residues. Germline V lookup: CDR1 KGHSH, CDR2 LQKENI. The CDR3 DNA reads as TGTGCCAGCTTCTCGGGACTAGCGGGGGGTGACGAGCAGTACTTC. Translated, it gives CASFSGLAGGDEQYF.

The CDR3 bases are TGTGCCAGCAGATTACAGGGCTTTTTGGGGACCGGGGAGCTGTTTTTT. Amino acid sequence: CASRLQGFLGTGELFF. The chain is built from TRBV27 and TRBJ2-2; TRBD1 is a possible D gene (6 bases). The germline V and J ends were trimmed by 6 bases and 5 bases, with 19 bases remaining between them. The CDR3 sequence is 16 residues long. Germline values: CDR1 MNHEY, CDR2 SMNVEV (reference sequence).

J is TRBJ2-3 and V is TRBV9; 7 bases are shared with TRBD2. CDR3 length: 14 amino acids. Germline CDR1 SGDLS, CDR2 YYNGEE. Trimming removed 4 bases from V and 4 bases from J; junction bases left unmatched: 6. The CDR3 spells CASSPRLAPDTQYF. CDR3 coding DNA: TGTGCCAGCAGCCCCCGACTAGCCCCAGATACGCAGTATTTT. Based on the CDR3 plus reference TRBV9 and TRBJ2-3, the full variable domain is DSGVTQTPKHLITATGQRVTLRCSPRSGDLSVYWYQQSLDQGLQFLIQYYNGEERAKGNILERFSAQQFPDLHSELNLSSLELGDSALYFCASSPRLAPDTQYFGPGTRLTVL.

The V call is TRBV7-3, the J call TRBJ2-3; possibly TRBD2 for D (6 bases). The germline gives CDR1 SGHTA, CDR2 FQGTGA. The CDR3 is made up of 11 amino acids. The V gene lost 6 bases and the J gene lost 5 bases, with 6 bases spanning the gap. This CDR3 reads CASRGGDTQYF. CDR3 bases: TGTGCCAGCAGGGGGGGAGATACGCAGTATTTT.

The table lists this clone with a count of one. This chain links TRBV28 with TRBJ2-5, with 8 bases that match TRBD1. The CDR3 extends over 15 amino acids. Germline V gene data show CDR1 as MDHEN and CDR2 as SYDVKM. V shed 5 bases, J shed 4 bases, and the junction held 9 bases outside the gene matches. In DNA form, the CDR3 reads TGTGCCAGCAGTCCCCTCCGGACAGGGATAGAGACCCAGTACTTC. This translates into CASSPLRTGIETQYF.

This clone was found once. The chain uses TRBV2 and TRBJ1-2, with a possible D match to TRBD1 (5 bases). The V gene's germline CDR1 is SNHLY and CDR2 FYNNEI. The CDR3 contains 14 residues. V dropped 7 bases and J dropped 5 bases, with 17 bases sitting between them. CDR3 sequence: CASTPGGFGYGYTF. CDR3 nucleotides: TGTGCCAGCACCCCCGGGGGGTTTGGGTATGGCTACACCTTC.

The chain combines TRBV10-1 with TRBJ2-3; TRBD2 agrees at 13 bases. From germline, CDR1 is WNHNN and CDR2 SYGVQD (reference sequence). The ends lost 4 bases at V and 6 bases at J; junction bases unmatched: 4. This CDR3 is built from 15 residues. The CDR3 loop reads CASSAGLAGVDTQYF. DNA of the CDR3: TGCGCCAGCAGTGCTGGACTAGCGGGGGTGGATACGCAGTATTTT.

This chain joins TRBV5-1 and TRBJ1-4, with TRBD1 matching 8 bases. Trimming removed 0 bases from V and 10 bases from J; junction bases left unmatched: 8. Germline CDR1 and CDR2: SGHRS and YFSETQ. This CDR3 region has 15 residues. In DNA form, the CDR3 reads TGCGCCAGCAGCTTGGGACAGGGGTCTCACGGAAAACTGTTTTTT. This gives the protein CASSLGQGSHGKLFF.

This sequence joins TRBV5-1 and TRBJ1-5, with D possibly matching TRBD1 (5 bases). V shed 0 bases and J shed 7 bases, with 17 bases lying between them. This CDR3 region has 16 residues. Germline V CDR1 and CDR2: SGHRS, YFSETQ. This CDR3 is CASSLGSQGGGQPQHF. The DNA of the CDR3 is TGCGCCAGCAGCTTGGGATCTCAGGGAGGTGGGCAGCCCCAGCATTTT.

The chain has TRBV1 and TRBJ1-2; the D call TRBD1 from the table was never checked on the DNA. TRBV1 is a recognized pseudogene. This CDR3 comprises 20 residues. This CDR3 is CTSSQDWTGLTHGGGDGYTF. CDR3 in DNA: TGCACCAGCAGCCAAGATTGGACAGGTTTAACCCATGGAGGAGGGGATGGCTACACCTTC.

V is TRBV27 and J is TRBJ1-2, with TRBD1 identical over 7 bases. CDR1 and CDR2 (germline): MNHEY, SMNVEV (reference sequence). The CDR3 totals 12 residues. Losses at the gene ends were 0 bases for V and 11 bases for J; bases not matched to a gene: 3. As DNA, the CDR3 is TGTGCCAGCAGTTTATCCAGGGGGACTTACACCTTC. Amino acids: CASSLSRGTYTF.

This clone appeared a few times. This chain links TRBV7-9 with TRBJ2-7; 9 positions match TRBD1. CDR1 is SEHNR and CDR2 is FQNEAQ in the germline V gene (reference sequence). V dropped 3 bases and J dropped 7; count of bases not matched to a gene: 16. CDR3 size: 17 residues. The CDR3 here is CASSFPEGTGTTGEQYF. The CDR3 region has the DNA TGTGCCAGCAGCTTTCCTGAGGGGACAGGGACGACGGGGGAGCAGTACTTC. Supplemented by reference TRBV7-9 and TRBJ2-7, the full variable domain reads DTGVSQNPRHKITKRGQNVTFRCDPISEHNRLYWYRQTLGQGPEFLTYFQNEAQLEKSRLLSDRFSAERPKGSFSTLEIQRTEQGDSAMYLCASSFPEGTGTTGEQYFGPGTRLTVT.

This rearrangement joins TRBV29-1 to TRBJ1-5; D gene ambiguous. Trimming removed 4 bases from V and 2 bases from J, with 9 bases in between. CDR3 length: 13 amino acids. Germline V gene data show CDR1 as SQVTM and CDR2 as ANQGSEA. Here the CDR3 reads CSVVYGGNQPQHF. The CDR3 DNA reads TGCAGCGTTGTATACGGTGGCAATCAGCCCCAGCATTTT.

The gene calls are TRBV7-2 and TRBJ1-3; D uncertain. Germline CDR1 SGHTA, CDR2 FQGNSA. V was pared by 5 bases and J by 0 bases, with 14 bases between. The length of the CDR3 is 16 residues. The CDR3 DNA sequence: TGTGCCAGCAGCCAGCGGACCGGTAACTCTGGAAACACCATATATTTT. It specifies CASSQRTGNSGNTIYF.

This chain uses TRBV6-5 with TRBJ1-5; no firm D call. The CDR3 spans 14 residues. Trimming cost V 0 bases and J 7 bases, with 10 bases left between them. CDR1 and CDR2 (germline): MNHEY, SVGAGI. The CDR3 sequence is CASSYSVGRQPQHF. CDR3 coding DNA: TGTGCCAGCAGTTACTCGGTCGGCAGGCAGCCCCAGCATTTT.